This TCR beta chain was sequenced in a study of cytomegalovirus exposure and HLA in healthy donors (dated by TCRdb to about 2017). Regarding the study in general: According to an earlier analysis of 587 of the donors, about 170 million T cells yielded 100 million or so unique TCR beta sequences and about 300 Gb of sequence data. About 320 gigabases of sequencing data and tens of millions of unique TCR sequences were included in an early release covering 550 to 800 HLA-typed donors. The genetic ancestry cluster associated with self-reported Caucasian donors included over 65% of the roughly 360 genotyped donors. The study aimed to test whether cataloging public T cell receptors could reveal signatures of past pathogen exposure. The study used immunosequencing to profile the T cell repertoires of approximately 640 subjects and linked those repertoires to cytomegalovirus serostatus. Besides the first cohort of more than 650 subjects, a separate validation cohort made up of 120 different subjects was used. To predict cytomegalovirus infection status, the study brought together high-throughput TCR immunosequencing, statistical association of individual TCRs with disease status, and machine learning. In a later analysis, previously published TCR beta repertoires from several hundred donors were re-analyzed and high-resolution HLA genotyping was added so that TCR occurrence patterns could be studied. Rather than drawing on any new phenotypic data, the later analysis identified candidate immune exposures from TCR beta sequences and the way those sequences occurred across donors. An earlier analysis of some 600 of the donors applied high-throughput TCR beta sequencing to assess whether each TCR beta V gene segment acted as functional or pseudogenic. Donor age, sex, ethnicity and CMV serostatus were collected together with the repertoire data. A later genetic analysis used genome-wide SNP genotypes for about 55% of the 666 donors, treating that subset as a discovery cohort. Every discovery cohort repertoire had been produced on one sequencing platform. HLA typing covered class I and class II loci at four-digit resolution. The number of donors typed differed by locus, with about 629-630 for A, B, C, DRB1 and DQB1, roughly 520 for DQA1, about 610 for DPA1, and 450 to 480 for DPB1. A few DR-DQ haplotypes were treated as single units for association and clustering because of strong linkage in the cohort. Across around 400 genotyped donors of the cohort, an average of approximately 240,000 unique TCR beta nucleotide sequences per donor were sequenced, and roughly 18% of those sequences were non-productive.

CDR1 and CDR2 were assigned from the germline V gene (reference sequence) as MNHEY and SMNVEV. Relative to germline, V is missing 5 bases and J is missing 6 bases, with 5 bases of the junction outside any gene match. The cysteine opens and the phenylalanine closes a CDR3 of 13 amino acids. CDR3 DNA is the only sequence kept; it has 39 bases, read in frame from the first base. In total, roughly 670 healthy bone marrow donors made up the cohort. At the time of sampling, all cohort members were nominally healthy, though unrecorded immune exposures were likely present. The donor was CMV seropositive and belonged to the group of more than 250 seropositive cohort members. Every donor gave a peripheral blood sample, and the peripheral blood mononuclear cells from that sample were used for TCR beta sequencing. The Qiagen DNeasy Blood Extraction Kit was used to extract genomic DNA from the blood cell samples.

Library preparation used the immunoSEQ multiplex PCR assay. For the multiplex PCR, a mixture combining 60 forward primers for TCR Vbeta segments and 13 reverse primers for TCR Jbeta segments was used. Amplification of the CDR3 region of rearranged TCR beta genes was performed with a multiplex PCR assay on genomic DNA. The amplified TCR beta libraries were sequenced on the Illumina HiSeq System as 87-base-pair reads. The paper's processing steps were these. Across the roughly 640 repertoires, a later analysis counted some 80 million unique TCR beta chains, roughly 11 million of which were shared by at least two donors. Raw reads were error-corrected and collapsed into unique sequences by a nearest-neighbor algorithm in which closely related sequences were merged to remove PCR and sequencing errors. Alignment of CDR3 sequences to IMGT reference sequences was used to assign V, D and J gene segments. Each retained sequence needed at least a six-nucleotide match to both a V gene segment and a J gene segment. Rearrangements were classified as productive when the CDR3 lacked stop codons and remained in frame with V and J, and all other rearrangements were classified as non-productive. Following IMGT convention, CDR3 was defined as the stretch from the second conserved V-encoded cysteine to the conserved J-encoded phenylalanine. In an earlier analysis of more than 550 of the donors, sequences lacking an unambiguous match to a single V gene segment were excluded. In an earlier analysis of roughly 500 of the donors, V segments were called functional above 56.7% productive rearrangements and were called segregating when the between-donor standard deviation exceeded 5%. A statistical classification framework was developed to diagnose cytomegalovirus status using the catalog of TCR beta chain sequences. A later analysis assigned V and J genes by comparing TCR nucleotide sequences with IMGT/GENE-DB human TR gene sequences. Using the TCRdist pipeline, a later analysis assigned CDR3 sequences along with most-parsimonious VDJ recombination scenarios. In a later analysis, each TCR beta chain was defined by its CDR3 amino acid sequence together with its V-gene family, and reads without a unique V-gene family were excluded. To address suspected cross-contamination and a sequencing artifact, a later analysis removed approximately 590 highly shared, low-generation-probability nucleotide sequences. For each public chain, a later analysis derived a clonal expansion index from normalized ranks of inferred template counts within each repertoire. Generation probabilities in a later analysis came from a VDJ recombination model fitted to out-of-frame rearrangements, and those results were checked against IGoR. A later analysis scored TCR-TCR, TCR-HLA and TCR-CMV co-occurrence with hypergeometric tests, applying a repertoire-size bias correction to TCR pairs. To estimate false discovery rates, a later analysis permuted the HLA or CMV assignments 20 times. In a later analysis, co-occurring TCRs were grouped with DBSCAN, and TCRdist sequence similarity was added when clustering was performed within HLA-allele-positive subsets. Repertoires with fewer than 30,000 or more than 120,000 public chains were left out of co-occurrence clustering, as were five repertoires with anomalous nucleotide sharing. TCRdb re-hosts the immuneACCESS table, in-frame sequences only. Its copies lack some clones; in the studies checked, an unresolved V gene accounts for under half of them, and the cause for the rest is not known. Clonal size and the V and J genes are those of that table, whereas D and trimming came from the DNA. This sample is represented by about 150,000 clones; 75% to 85% of them were singletons. The ten largest clonotypes hold less than 8.5% of the sample.

Study-wide findings and limitations: A later genetic analysis reported fewer N-insertions in productive TCRs among donors in an Asian-associated ancestry cluster than the roughly 670-donor mean. In an earlier analysis of some 540 of the donors, most TCR beta V segments appeared in productive rearrangements about 87% or about 30% of the time, broadly matching IMGT annotations. The presence/absence analyses assumed that sequencing depth was roughly uniform across donors, and that assumption may not be true. This cohort had only TCR beta chains sequenced, and the lack of alpha or paired-chain data limited which features could be detected. Some IMGT-functional V segments, including TRBV6-2 and TRBV6-3, could not be told apart with the 87-base-pair reads, so those segments were excluded. Strong co-occurrence of HLA alleles, especially DR and DQ, made assigning TCR associations to individual alleles difficult. Three of the identified cytomegalovirus-associated TCR beta chains were confirmed in vitro to be specific for cytomegalovirus antigens. Because HLA typing was unavailable for some donors at each locus, only the typed subset was used in association tests. Cytomegalovirus status was reported to be diagnosed by the classifier with high specificity and sensitivity in both the original and validation cohorts. Most TCR sequences were seen in very few donors, while some public TCRs were found in many individuals. A further reported finding was that TCR beta sequences accurately predicted the HLA-A and HLA-B alleles for most subjects in the first cohort. A later analysis found that HLA-associated TCR beta chains were more clonally expanded and had lower generation probabilities than equally common non-associated chains. In a later genetic analysis, a missense DCLRE1C variant was associated with V-gene and J-gene trimming of TCR beta chains, and the association was replicated in an independent cohort. The study listed 150 to 200 TCR beta chains as associated with cytomegalovirus. According to a later analysis, most CMV-associated TCR beta chains appeared to be HLA-restricted, and the HLA associations seemed to be driven largely by CMV exposure. Because counts were too low, some 17 rarely observed V segments, including chromosome 9 orphons, were left out of the earlier analysis of 500 to 650 of the donors. The sequencing pipeline was judged likely to have produced a cluster of highly shared sequence variants as a technical artifact. According to a later analysis, TCR association rates differed among HLA loci, with DRB1 alleles showing the most associated TCRs and HLA-C alleles showing the fewest. For the cohort, immune exposure information was limited to CMV serostatus. Specific HLA alleles were associated with 15,000 to 20,000 TCR beta sequences at a false discovery rate of 0.05 in a later analysis. The authors suggested that the approach could potentially be generalized to other disease states and immunological phenotypes. A later analysis reported that several top co-occurrence clusters appeared linked to parvovirus B19, influenza, CMV and Epstein-Barr virus. Linkage disequilibrium might explain the correlated functional status among segregating V segments, but an unknown experimental factor could not be ruled out.

Comments on this clone: No antigen is known for it. Base-call qualities are not available, and no considerably larger clone is one nucleotide away.

Material: PBMCs. This TCR was recovered from a man aged 30 to 39 in good health and CMV-seropositive. The sequence links TRBV27 to TRBJ2-7; TRBD1 aligns with 9 central bases. CDR3 loop: CASSPTGGPEQYF. The nucleotide sequence is TGTGCCAGCAGTCCGACAGGGGGGCCCGAGCAGTACTTC.